This T cell receptor (beta chain) was profiled in a study of CD8+ T cells in alopecia areata. General observations from the study: Normal skin contains resident alphabeta T cells, and these are also sequenced in scalp samples.

It was cDNA, reverse transcribed from extracted RNA, that served as the sequencing template. Repertoires were generated with immunoSEQ multiplex PCR, while TCRdb's copy carries only in-frame clones and drops some. Of 90,000 to 120,000 clones listed, 45% to 70% are singletons. Germline values: CDR1 SGDLS, CDR2 YYNGEE. The CDR3 runs to 15 residues. Trimming took 0 bases from V and 5 from J; bases not matched to a gene: 6. A single count supports this clone. Its specificity is unknown. Sequenced material: CD8+ T cells sorted from blood. This TCR was sampled from a human donor in good health. J is TRBJ1-2 and V is TRBV9, with 8 bases aligning to TRBD1. CDR3 sequence: CASSVAGQGWYGYTF. The CDR3 bases are TGTGCCAGCAGCGTAGCCGGACAGGGATGGTATGGCTACACCTTC.